This T cell receptor (beta chain) stems from a study of T-cell memory formation after mild COVID-19. Background on the study: Clusters of TCRs were largely donor specific. Broader study findings: Clones shrinking from day 15 to 85 showed even CD4/CD8 mixes; later expanders tilted CD4+. Pre-infection memory harbored some responding clones, suggesting cross-reactive memory joined.

With V trimmed by 0 bases and J by 8 bases, 7 bases remained unmatched. Germline assignment: CDR1 DFQATT and CDR2 SNEGSKA (reference sequence). This CDR3 is 14 amino acids long. This clonotype was seen a handful of times. The antigen is unknown. Using constant-segment primers, 5'RACE produced TCR alpha and TCR beta cDNA libraries carrying sample barcodes and UMIs. TCRdb recomputed calls from the 5' RACE reads with MiXCR, one row per CDR3 protein. This table has roughly 280,000 distinct CDR3 sequences, approximately 8.4% appearing once. Sequencing was carried out using PBMCs or a T cell subset sorted from them (not recorded which). The source is a man in his late teens or twenties who had mild COVID-19 (a few samples of this study predate the infection). Cell type and time point are not known. The chain links TRBV20-1 to TRBJ1-3, with 7 nucleotides matching TRBD1. The chain's CDR3 is CSARDQEGGHTIYF. The CDR3 DNA sequence: TGCAGTGCTAGAGATCAAGAAGGGGGCCACACCATATATTTT.